A selection of T cell receptor beta chains follows, all from one sample in a study of T cell responses to AZD1222 COVID-19 vaccine. Assay: immunoSEQ multiplex PCR; the TCRdb copy retains only in-frame clones and omits some. Here the sample spans about 100,000 clones, 80% to 90% being singletons. The source was peripheral blood, collected 28 days after the second AZD1222 dose. All receptors come from an adult who received the AZD1222 COVID-19 vaccine. Each CDR3 is given without its conserved first and last residue.

v_gene: TRBV3-1/TRBV3-2; j_gene: TRBJ1-1; CDR3aa: ASSQVAGRAEAF
v_gene: TRBV15; j_gene: TRBJ2-4; CDR3aa: ATSRLGAKNIQY
v_gene: TRBV5-4; j_gene: TRBJ1-2; CDR3aa: ASSPLASYGYT
v_gene: TRBV20-1; j_gene: TRBJ1-6; CDR3aa: SASSAREVSPLH
v_gene: TRBV2; j_gene: TRBJ1-5; CDR3aa: ASVGGGWQPQH
v_gene: TRBV5-6; j_gene: TRBJ2-7; CDR3aa: ASSFRGTGAYEQY
v_gene: TRBV12-5; j_gene: TRBJ2-2; CDR3aa: ASAHLVSSGELF
v_gene: TRBV5-1; j_gene: TRBJ2-3; CDR3aa: ASGLAGASTDTQY
v_gene: TRBV1; j_gene: TRBJ2-3; CDR3aa: TSSSPGLAGDTQY
v_gene: TRBV27; j_gene: TRBJ2-1; CDR3aa: ASSPRTMDNEQF
v_gene: TRBV2; j_gene: TRBJ1-5; CDR3aa: ASSDDRINQPQH
v_gene: TRBV19; j_gene: TRBJ1-2; CDR3aa: ASSMGTLRYGYT
v_gene: TRBV2; j_gene: TRBJ2-7; CDR3aa: ASSGRTGLSLYEQY
v_gene: TRBV5-4; j_gene: TRBJ2-7; CDR3aa: ASSPPFGDEQY
v_gene: TRBV9; j_gene: TRBJ1-1; CDR3aa: ASSVELMNTEAF
v_gene: TRBV9; j_gene: TRBJ1-2; CDR3aa: ASSDPTGFSMADT
v_gene: TRBV5-4; j_gene: TRBJ1-1; CDR3aa: ASSAVGRITEAF
v_gene: TRBV29-1; j_gene: TRBJ2-6; CDR3aa: SVRLAVANVLT
v_gene: TRBV12-3/TRBV12-4; j_gene: TRBJ2-3; CDR3aa: ASTTSTDTQY
v_gene: TRBV11-2; j_gene: TRBJ2-7; CDR3aa: ASSSTSPTAYEQY
v_gene: TRBV6-5; j_gene: TRBJ1-1; CDR3aa: ASRPLGTVNTEAF
v_gene: TRBV27; j_gene: TRBJ2-5; CDR3aa: ATAPLAGVGETQY
v_gene: TRBV5-1; j_gene: TRBJ1-2; CDR3aa: ASSFLQGTKGYT
v_gene: TRBV19; j_gene: TRBJ1-1; CDR3aa: ASSMHPNTEAF
v_gene: TRBV28; j_gene: TRBJ1-1; CDR3aa: ASSTRVVAF
v_gene: TRBV27; j_gene: TRBJ1-1; CDR3aa: ASSFPGHTEAF
v_gene: TRBV2; j_gene: TRBJ2-3; CDR3aa: ASRGGSHTQY
v_gene: TRBV7-2; j_gene: TRBJ2-1; CDR3aa: ASSLTTSSYNEQF
v_gene: TRBV5-1; j_gene: TRBJ1-4; CDR3aa: ASSWGLLGSEKLF